This TCR beta chain is from a study of T cell responses to AZD1222 COVID-19 vaccine (dated by TCRdb to the early 2020s). Some background on the complete study: AZD1222 recipients with second doses at about 4 weeks or about 12 weeks were pooled, because spike-specific TCR depth and breadth did not differ between schedules. A total of 233 trial participants underwent TCR sequencing, of whom about 200 received two doses of AZD1222 and approximately 25 received two doses of the MenACWY control vaccine. Trial participants were enrolled into age subgroups of 18-55, 56-69 and 70-plus years, which contained around 150, 29 and 61 TCR-sequenced participants, respectively. Overall results and qualifications from the work: CD4 TCRs associated with the vaccine covered the entire spike protein, and the dominant responses were in regions 160-218 and 743-854. In the small 56-69-year group, the increase in depth fell short of significance, most likely because of low power. Because no day 14 peak-response samples were available, the repertoires could be characterized only after the peak T cell response. Most participants were white British and females outnumbered males, and the authors suggested that clonal diversity may have been underestimated. Epitopes outside the regions mutated in the B.1.351 and B.1.1.7 variants were reportedly recognized by nearly half of the unique spike-specific TCRs. After two AZD1222 doses, spike-specific TCR breadth and depth were significantly higher than at day 0 and than in MenACWY recipients. Conclusions about previously exposed vaccinees are limited, since just a handful of AZD1222 recipients were seropositive for SARS-CoV-2 at baseline.

Its CDR3 holds 15 amino acids, cysteine through phenylalanine. Just CDR3 DNA is preserved here, 45 bases in frame from base 1. CDR1 and CDR2, per the germline V gene, are SGHVS and FQNEAQ. At the junction V is shortened by 0 bases and J by 3 bases, with 10 bases in between. The meaning of the sample's time point label: baseline before first vaccination. Vaccinee samples came from UK trials COV001 and COV002, including a single-blind randomized controlled phase 2/3 trial of AZD1222 (ChAdOx1 nCoV-19) in healthy adults. For TCRbeta chain sequencing, PBMC samples from trial participants were taken at day 0 and at day 28 after the second dose. For this clone: What this receptor recognizes is not known. Per-nucleotide qualities are absent, and no much larger clonotype sits a single base away.

The CDR3 regions of human TCRbeta chains were analyzed by immunosequencing. Processing in the source paper ran as follows. TCRs in the repertoires were matched against a reference library of SARS-CoV-2-specific TCRs that had been generated with the MIRA antigen-specificity platform. Breadth was defined as the fraction of unique TCRs that were SARS-CoV-2-associated. Depth was defined as the fraction of total T cells that were SARS-CoV-2-associated. Each spike-specific TCR was assigned to its reactive spike region and to a CD4 or CD8 class using the MIRA data. Log10-transformed breadth and depth values were compared by one-way ANOVA with Sidak's multiple comparisons tests. Sourced from immuneACCESS, this table was stored by TCRdb with only in-frame sequences that have V and J called. A share of the clones is absent; for the studies checked, an unresolved V gene accounts for under half, and the remainder has no known explanation. The DNA was the basis for D and trimming; V, J and clone size are from that table. For this sample the table gives about 110,000 clones, of which around 90% were detected only once. The ten largest account for about 1.2% of the sample.

The sequence was collected from an adult in good health. The sequencing used peripheral blood, collected on day 0 of AZD1222 vaccination. Recombination connected TRBV7-8 to TRBJ2-3; matching of 5 bases hints at TRBD1 as the D gene. Here the CDR3 is given as CASSLARERTDTQYF. The DNA sequence follows: TGTGCCAGCAGCTTAGCCAGGGAAAGGACAGATACGCAGTATTTT.